This TCR beta chain appears in the sequencing data of a study of cytomegalovirus exposure and HLA in healthy donors. Notes on this clone: Its antigen is not known. Compared with germline, one end of the junction differs, possibly owing to a read error.

The CDR3 totals 18 residues. The germline V gene has CDR1 LNHDA and CDR2 SQIVND (reference sequence). Overall study findings and caveats: Previously analyzed data showed that most TCR beta V segments were productive at a frequency of about 90% or about 30%. An observed cluster of highly shared sequence variants was recorded as a likely sequencing artifact.

PCR was performed using 60 Vbeta and 13 Jbeta primers. The data were produced by immunoSEQ multiplex PCR, yet TCRdb's version contains in-frame clones alone and is incomplete. The sample includes about 97,000 clones, over 65% of them seen just once. The clonotype originates from a man aged 35-49 years in good health and CMV-seronegative. The V gene is TRBV19, the J gene TRBJ1-5, with 7 bases that match TRBD1. Sequenced material: PBMCs. CDR3 sequence (DNA): TGTACCAGTACCCATCCGAGGACAGGAGGGATGAGCAATCAGCCCCAGCATTTT. Translated: CTSTHPRTGGMSNQPQHF.